This T cell receptor (beta chain) was found in a study of technical replicates of blood from a few donors. CDR1 and CDR2 (germline): SGHRS, YFSETQ. CDR3 size: 14 residues. J was trimmed by 5 bases and V by 2 bases; bases with no gene match: 5. Clones were read by immunoSEQ multiplex PCR, and TCRdb kept only the in-frame ones, dropping some. The sample shows 95,000 to 100,000 clones, under 96% of them seen only once. The source is a human donor in good health. The chain couples TRBV5-1 to TRBJ2-7, with 9 bases fitting TRBD1. Sequencing was performed on T cells isolated from PBMCs. The CDR3 sequence is CASSFRTGGDEQYF. CDR3 coding DNA: TGCGCCAGCAGCTTCCGAACAGGGGGCGACGAGCAGTACTTC.